This T cell receptor (beta chain) was recovered during a study of neurological immune-mediated disorders. Whole-study results and caveats: The absence of any CDR3 amino acid sequence shared by expanded clones across subjects suggests that repertoires were private in all groups. HTLV-1-associated myelopathy led in TCR clonal expansion, while multiple sclerosis ranked lowest, below healthy controls.

The CDR3 has 14 amino acids. V was clipped by 1 base and J by 2 bases, with 6 bases between them. Germline assignment: CDR1 SGHRS and CDR2 YFSETQ. This clonotype was seen ten or more times. Antigen: not known. Healthy control samples came from blood bank volunteers in Maryland, USA. With 10-nucleotide random UMIs, 5'RACE was used to make the cDNA. A single record per CDR3 protein comes from TCRdb applying MiXCR to the 5' RACE reads. The sample records about 25,000 distinct CDR3 sequences, under 8.5% being singletons. This chain uses TRBV5-1 with TRBJ2-2; no firm D call. The sample was PBMCs. The clonotype originates from a woman in her 40s in good health. CDR3 in DNA: TGCGCCAGCAGCTTGCTCCGAAACACCGGGGAGCTGTTTTTT. It codes for CASSLLRNTGELFF.